The rows below give T cell receptor beta chains drawn from one sample of a study of shared clonotypes between healthy human individuals. TCRdb's table, derived via immunoSEQ multiplex PCR, lists solely in-frame clones and lacks some. In the table there are a few million clones, 93% of which are singletons. Sequencing was done on a sample of naive CD8+ T cells from PBMCs. The receptor set was obtained from a man younger than 35 in good health. Some clones in this sample may be carry-over from other donors' samples. Both conserved end residues are part of each CDR3. The order of the fields is D gene, J gene, V gene, clone size, CDR3 length, CDR3 protein, CDR3 DNA. A D gene is named only where the DNA matches it firmly. Clone size is given for some rows only: seen once, a few or many times, or a class if the clone is expanded.

d_gene: .
j_gene: TRBJ2-3
v_gene: TRBV13
abundance: once
len: 13
CDR3aa: CASSSAMGDTQYF
CDR3nt: TGTGCCAGCAGCTCCGCGATGGGAGATACGCAGTATTTT

d_gene: .
j_gene: TRBJ2-5
v_gene: TRBV7-9
abundance: .
len: 14
CDR3aa: CASSLREGLETQYF
CDR3nt: TGTGCCAGCAGCTTACGAGAGGGATTGGAGACCCAGTACTTC

d_gene: TRBD1
j_gene: TRBJ2-7
v_gene: TRBV4-2
abundance: .
len: 15
CDR3aa: CASSQPGQGYYEQYF
CDR3nt: TGTGCCAGCAGCCAGCCGGGACAGGGGTACTACGAGCAGTACTTC

d_gene: .
j_gene: TRBJ2-4
v_gene: TRBV28
abundance: .
len: 14
CDR3aa: CASREPGLMNIQYF
CDR3nt: TGTGCCAGCAGGGAACCGGGACTTATGAACATTCAGTACTTC

d_gene: .
j_gene: TRBJ2-6
v_gene: TRBV7-9
abundance: .
len: 17
CDR3aa: CASSLKTLDSGANVLTF
CDR3nt: TGTGCCAGCAGCTTAAAGACACTCGACTCTGGGGCCAACGTCCTGACTTTC

d_gene: TRBD2
j_gene: TRBJ2-7
v_gene: TRBV19
abundance: once
len: 13
CDR3aa: CASSAGGSYEQYF
CDR3nt: TGTGCCAGTAGTGCGGGAGGTTCCTACGAGCAGTACTTC

d_gene: .
j_gene: TRBJ2-3
v_gene: TRBV7-8
abundance: .
len: 14
CDR3aa: CASSLAGPADTQYF
CDR3nt: TGTGCCAGCAGCTTAGCGGGGCCGGCAGATACGCAGTATTTT

d_gene: .
j_gene: TRBJ1-4
v_gene: TRBV11-2
abundance: once
len: 17
CDR3aa: CASSRPHVAQPNEKLFF
CDR3nt: TGTGCCAGCAGCCGCCCCCACGTAGCACAGCCTAATGAAAAACTGTTTTTT

d_gene: .
j_gene: TRBJ1-5
v_gene: TRBV19
abundance: .
len: 17
CDR3aa: CASSIDRGGYSNQPQHF
CDR3nt: TGTGCCAGTAGTATAGATCGTGGGGGGTATAGCAATCAGCCCCAGCATTTT

d_gene: .
j_gene: TRBJ1-1
v_gene: TRBV5-4
abundance: .
len: 14
CDR3aa: CASSLRTPNTEAFF
CDR3nt: TGTGCCAGCAGCTTGAGGACCCCGAACACTGAAGCTTTCTTT

d_gene: TRBD1
j_gene: TRBJ1-1
v_gene: TRBV28
abundance: .
len: 15
CDR3aa: CASSQPSTGGTEAFF
CDR3nt: TGTGCCAGCAGTCAACCAAGTACAGGGGGGACTGAAGCTTTCTTT

d_gene: .
j_gene: TRBJ1-2
v_gene: TRBV5-5
abundance: .
len: 15
CDR3aa: CASRRAPQPDYGYTF
CDR3nt: TGTGCCAGCAGACGCGCCCCACAGCCGGACTATGGCTACACCTTC

d_gene: TRBD2
j_gene: TRBJ2-1
v_gene: TRBV2
abundance: once
len: 16
CDR3aa: CASSGAAGRERNEQFF
CDR3nt: TGTGCCAGCAGTGGGGCGGCGGGGCGGGAGAGGAATGAGCAGTTCTTC

d_gene: .
j_gene: TRBJ2-1
v_gene: TRBV7-5
abundance: once
len: 12
CDR3aa: CAGNLCTNEQFF
CDR3nt: TGTGCCGGTAATCTCTGTACGAATGAGCAGTTCTTC

d_gene: .
j_gene: TRBJ2-7
v_gene: TRBV11-2
abundance: .
len: 17
CDR3aa: CASSPPPPTITSYEQYF
CDR3nt: TGTGCCAGCAGCCCTCCCCCCCCGACCATTACGTCCTACGAGCAGTACTTC

d_gene: .
j_gene: TRBJ2-4
v_gene: TRBV30
abundance: .
len: 11
CDR3aa: CAWKFAGQNLF
CDR3nt: TGTGCCTGGAAGTTTGCGGGTCAAAACCTCTTC

d_gene: .
j_gene: TRBJ2-7
v_gene: TRBV2
abundance: .
len: 14
CDR3aa: CASSPRSGPYEQYF
CDR3nt: TGTGCCAGCAGTCCTCGGTCAGGGCCCTACGAGCAGTACTTC

d_gene: .
j_gene: TRBJ2-3
v_gene: TRBV2
abundance: .
len: 14
CDR3aa: CASLTIDLTDTQYF
CDR3nt: TGTGCCAGCCTTACTATAGATTTAACAGATACGCAGTATTTT

d_gene: TRBD1
j_gene: TRBJ1-2
v_gene: TRBV28
abundance: .
len: 14
CDR3aa: CASSLMKGAEGYTF
CDR3nt: TGTGCCAGCAGTCTGATGAAGGGGGCGGAAGGCTACACCTTC

d_gene: .
j_gene: TRBJ1-5
v_gene: TRBV28
abundance: .
len: 14
CDR3aa: CASSFPDYNQPQHF
CDR3nt: TGTGCCAGCAGTTTCCCCGATTACAATCAGCCCCAGCATTTT

d_gene: TRBD2
j_gene: TRBJ2-3
v_gene: TRBV13
abundance: once
len: 17
CDR3aa: CASSSTSGSLEGDTQYF
CDR3nt: TGTGCCAGCAGCTCAACTAGCGGGAGTTTGGAGGGAGATACGCAGTATTTT

d_gene: .
j_gene: TRBJ1-5
v_gene: TRBV27
abundance: once
len: 16
CDR3aa: CASSHLEELANQPQHF
CDR3nt: TGTGCCAGCAGCCACTTGGAGGAACTTGCCAATCAGCCCCAGCATTTT

d_gene: TRBD1
j_gene: TRBJ2-1
v_gene: TRBV11-2
abundance: .
len: 14
CDR3aa: CASSLAMTGVEQFF
CDR3nt: TGTGCCAGCAGCTTAGCAATGACAGGGGTTGAGCAGTTCTTC

d_gene: TRBD1
j_gene: TRBJ2-7
v_gene: TRBV19
abundance: .
len: 13
CDR3aa: CASSLGQGYEQYF
CDR3nt: TGTGCCAGTAGTTTGGGACAGGGCTACGAGCAGTACTTC

d_gene: .
j_gene: TRBJ2-2
v_gene: TRBV27
abundance: .
len: 13
CDR3aa: CASSFQITGELFF
CDR3nt: TGTGCCAGCAGTTTTCAGATCACCGGGGAGCTGTTTTTT

d_gene: .
j_gene: TRBJ2-5
v_gene: TRBV15
abundance: once
len: 18
CDR3aa: CATSRDPTRSGDQETQYF
CDR3nt: TGTGCCACCAGCAGAGACCCAACAAGGAGTGGGGATCAAGAGACCCAGTACTTC

d_gene: .
j_gene: TRBJ2-1
v_gene: TRBV27
abundance: .
len: 17
CDR3aa: CASSLYIPPGASNEQFF
CDR3nt: TGTGCCAGCAGTTTATATATCCCCCCGGGGGCGTCTAATGAGCAGTTCTTC

d_gene: .
j_gene: TRBJ2-3
v_gene: TRBV29-1
abundance: .
len: 16
CDR3aa: CSVEVSGGSSTDTQYF
CDR3nt: TGCAGCGTTGAAGTGTCTGGGGGATCTAGCACAGATACGCAGTATTTT

d_gene: .
j_gene: TRBJ2-1
v_gene: TRBV11-2
abundance: .
len: 11
CDR3aa: CASSSLDEQFF
CDR3nt: TGTGCCAGCAGCTCACTCGATGAGCAGTTCTTC

d_gene: .
j_gene: TRBJ2-1
v_gene: TRBV28
abundance: .
len: 16
CDR3aa: CASSSAVGGSYNEQFF
CDR3nt: TGTGCCAGCAGTTCCGCCGTGGGGGGCTCCTACAATGAGCAGTTCTTC

d_gene: .
j_gene: TRBJ1-1
v_gene: TRBV28
abundance: .
len: 13
CDR3aa: CASSFWGNTEAFF
CDR3nt: TGTGCCAGCAGTTTCTGGGGGAACACTGAAGCTTTCTTT

d_gene: TRBD1
j_gene: TRBJ1-4
v_gene: TRBV7-2
abundance: once
len: 16
CDR3aa: CASSLWSETGDEKLFF
CDR3nt: TGTGCCAGCAGCTTATGGTCGGAGACAGGGGATGAAAAACTGTTTTTT

d_gene: TRBD2
j_gene: TRBJ2-7
v_gene: TRBV5-1
abundance: .
len: 15
CDR3aa: CASRTGTSYMYVQYF
CDR3nt: TGCGCCAGCAGAACCGGGACTAGCTACATGTACGTGCAGTACTTC

d_gene: .
j_gene: TRBJ2-7
v_gene: TRBV5-5
abundance: .
len: 13
CDR3aa: CASSLGRPYEQYF
CDR3nt: TGTGCCAGCAGCTTGGGTCGACCCTACGAGCAGTACTTC

d_gene: .
j_gene: TRBJ1-2
v_gene: TRBV7-9
abundance: .
len: 14
CDR3aa: CASSSDVFSYGYTF
CDR3nt: TGTGCCAGCAGCTCAGACGTCTTTAGCTATGGCTACACCTTC

d_gene: .
j_gene: TRBJ2-5
v_gene: TRBV6-5
abundance: .
len: 16
CDR3aa: CASSYSTGGTQETQYF
CDR3nt: TGTGCCAGCAGTTACTCGACGGGGGGCACCCAAGAGACCCAGTACTTC

d_gene: .
j_gene: TRBJ2-7
v_gene: TRBV5-6
abundance: .
len: 14
CDR3aa: CASSPYDKTYEQYF
CDR3nt: TGTGCCAGCAGCCCCTACGACAAAACCTACGAGCAGTACTTC

d_gene: TRBD2
j_gene: TRBJ2-3
v_gene: TRBV7-9
abundance: .
len: 17
CDR3aa: CASSPPPGGVVTDTQYF
CDR3nt: TGTGCCAGCAGCCCCCCCCCGGGAGGGGTCGTTACAGATACGCAGTATTTT

d_gene: .
j_gene: TRBJ1-1
v_gene: TRBV28
abundance: .
len: 14
CDR3aa: CASSLAGGLTEAFF
CDR3nt: TGTGCCAGCAGTTTAGCGGGGGGGCTTACTGAAGCTTTCTTT

d_gene: TRBD1
j_gene: TRBJ1-1
v_gene: TRBV5-6
abundance: .
len: 14
CDR3aa: CASRTGGAWSEAFF
CDR3nt: TGTGCCAGTAGGACAGGGGGCGCCTGGAGTGAAGCTTTCTTT

d_gene: .
j_gene: TRBJ2-3
v_gene: TRBV6-6
abundance: .
len: 16
CDR3aa: CASSLSRDSSTDTQYF
CDR3nt: TGTGCCAGCAGTCTTAGTCGAGACAGTAGCACAGATACGCAGTATTTT

d_gene: .
j_gene: TRBJ2-6
v_gene: TRBV9
abundance: .
len: 13
CDR3aa: CASRQSGANVLTF
CDR3nt: TGTGCCAGCAGACAATCCGGGGCCAACGTCCTGACTTTC

d_gene: .
j_gene: TRBJ1-1
v_gene: TRBV7-9
abundance: .
len: 14
CDR3aa: CASIPAGGSTEAFF
CDR3nt: TGTGCCAGCATACCCGCGGGGGGGTCCACTGAAGCTTTCTTT

d_gene: TRBD1
j_gene: TRBJ2-7
v_gene: TRBV5-5
abundance: .
len: 15
CDR3aa: CASSLVGRGIYEQYF
CDR3nt: TGTGCCAGCAGCTTGGTTGGCAGGGGGATCTACGAGCAGTACTTC

d_gene: TRBD2
j_gene: TRBJ2-7
v_gene: TRBV4-1
abundance: .
len: 14
CDR3aa: CASSPGLAGSEQYF
CDR3nt: TGCGCCAGCAGCCCGGGACTAGCGGGAAGCGAGCAGTACTTC

d_gene: .
j_gene: TRBJ1-2
v_gene: TRBV30
abundance: .
len: 14
CDR3aa: CAWRGDGTNYGYTF
CDR3nt: TGTGCCTGGAGGGGGGACGGTACTAACTATGGCTACACCTTC

d_gene: .
j_gene: TRBJ2-2
v_gene: TRBV11-1
abundance: .
len: 16
CDR3aa: CASSSPLTSNTGELFF
CDR3nt: TGTGCCAGCAGCTCCCCCTTAACTTCGAACACCGGGGAGCTGTTTTTT

d_gene: TRBD1
j_gene: TRBJ1-1
v_gene: TRBV4-1
abundance: .
len: 11
CDR3aa: CASSPGTGAFF
CDR3nt: TGCGCCAGCAGCCCTGGGACAGGGGCTTTCTTT

d_gene: .
j_gene: TRBJ2-7
v_gene: TRBV2
abundance: .
len: 15
CDR3aa: CASRETGGPAYEQYF
CDR3nt: TGTGCCAGCAGAGAGACGGGGGGCCCGGCCTACGAGCAGTACTTC

d_gene: TRBD1
j_gene: TRBJ2-5
v_gene: TRBV6-1
abundance: .
len: 18
CDR3aa: CASSEAGTGGWFWETQYF
CDR3nt: TGTGCCAGCAGTGAAGCCGGGACAGGGGGCTGGTTTTGGGAGACCCAGTACTTC

d_gene: .
j_gene: TRBJ2-1
v_gene: TRBV6-5
abundance: .
len: 13
CDR3aa: CASSYSSGNEQFF
CDR3nt: TGTGCCAGCAGTTACTCGAGTGGTAATGAGCAGTTCTTC

d_gene: TRBD2
j_gene: TRBJ2-2
v_gene: TRBV29-1
abundance: once
len: 17
CDR3aa: CSVAGQRTSGRPGELFF
CDR3nt: TGCAGCGTTGCGGGACAGCGGACTAGCGGGAGACCCGGGGAGCTGTTTTTT

d_gene: TRBD2
j_gene: TRBJ2-3
v_gene: TRBV6-5
abundance: .
len: 14
CDR3aa: CASSYSTGGDTQYF
CDR3nt: TGTGCCAGCAGTTACTCGACGGGAGGAGATACGCAGTATTTT

d_gene: TRBD2
j_gene: TRBJ2-1
v_gene: TRBV9
abundance: .
len: 19
CDR3aa: CASSVKSHQVAGGYNEQFF
CDR3nt: TGTGCCAGCAGCGTAAAATCCCACCAGGTTGCGGGAGGCTACAATGAGCAGTTCTTC